This T cell receptor beta chain was captured by sequencing in a study of CD8+ T cells in alopecia areata. Study-wide results and caveats: Scalp clonality, together with expanded CD8+ clones among the top 100, fell significantly with tofacitinib. Sequencing of scalp samples also captures resident alphabeta T cells of normal skin. Shared TCR sequences were less clear between patients than in mice, possibly partly from HLA diversity. Alopecia totalis/universalis scalp especially showed more expanded CD8+ clones than normal scalp.

The treatment: oral pan-JAK inhibitor, 5-10 mg twice daily. RNA, once extracted, was reverse transcribed into cDNA for use as the sequencing template. The data were produced by immunoSEQ multiplex PCR, yet TCRdb's version contains in-frame clones alone and is incomplete. This table holds over 150,000 clones, about 55% found once. Germline V gene lookup returns CDR1 LNHDA and CDR2 SQIVND (reference sequence). The CDR3 is 14 amino acids. V lost 5 bases, J lost 2 bases, and 12 bases lay in between. Concerning this clone itself: No antigen is known for it.

The TCR sequence derives from a human donor with alopecia areata. This sequence joins TRBV19 and TRBJ1-2, with a possible D match to TRBD1 (5 bases). Material: CD8+ T cells sorted from blood, obtained at week 24, from a patient treated with tofacitinib. The CDR3 sequence: CASSPRGPNYGYTF. The CDR3 coding sequence is TGTGCCAGTAGTCCGAGGGGACCGAACTATGGCTACACCTTC.